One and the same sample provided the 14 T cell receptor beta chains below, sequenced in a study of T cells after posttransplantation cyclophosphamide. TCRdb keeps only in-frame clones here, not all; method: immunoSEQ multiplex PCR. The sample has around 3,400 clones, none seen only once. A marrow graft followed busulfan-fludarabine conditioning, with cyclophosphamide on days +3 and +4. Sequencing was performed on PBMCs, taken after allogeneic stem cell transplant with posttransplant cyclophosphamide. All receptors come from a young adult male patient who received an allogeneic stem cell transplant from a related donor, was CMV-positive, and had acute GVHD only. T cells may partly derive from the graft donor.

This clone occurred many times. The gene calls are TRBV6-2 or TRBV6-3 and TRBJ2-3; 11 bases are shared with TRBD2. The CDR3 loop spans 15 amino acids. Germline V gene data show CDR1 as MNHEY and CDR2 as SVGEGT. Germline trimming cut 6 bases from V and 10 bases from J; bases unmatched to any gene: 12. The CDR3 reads CASRDQTSGVSAQYF. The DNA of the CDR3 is TGTGCCAGCAGAGACCAGACTAGCGGGGTTTCCGCGCAGTATTTT.

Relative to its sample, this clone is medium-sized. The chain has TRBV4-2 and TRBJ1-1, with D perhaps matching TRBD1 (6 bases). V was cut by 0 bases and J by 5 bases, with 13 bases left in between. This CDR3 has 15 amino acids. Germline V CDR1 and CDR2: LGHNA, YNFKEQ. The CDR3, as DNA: TGTGCCAGCAGCCAAGAGAGGGGCAGGGGAACTGAAGCTTTCTTT. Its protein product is CASSQERGRGTEAFF.

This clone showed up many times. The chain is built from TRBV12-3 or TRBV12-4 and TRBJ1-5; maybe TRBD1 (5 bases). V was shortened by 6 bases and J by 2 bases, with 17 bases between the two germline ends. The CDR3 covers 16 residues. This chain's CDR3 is CASRWGVQVGNQPQHF. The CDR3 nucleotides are TGTGCCAGCAGGTGGGGGGTACAAGTCGGCAATCAGCCCCAGCATTTT.

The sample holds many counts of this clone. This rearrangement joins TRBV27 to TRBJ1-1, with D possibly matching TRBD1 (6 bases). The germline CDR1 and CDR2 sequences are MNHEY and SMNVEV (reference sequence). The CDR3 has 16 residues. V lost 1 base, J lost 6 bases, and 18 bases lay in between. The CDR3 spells CASSLLGQGRRPEAFF. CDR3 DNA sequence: TGTGCCAGCAGTTTATTAGGTCAGGGGAGGCGTCCTGAAGCTTTCTTT.

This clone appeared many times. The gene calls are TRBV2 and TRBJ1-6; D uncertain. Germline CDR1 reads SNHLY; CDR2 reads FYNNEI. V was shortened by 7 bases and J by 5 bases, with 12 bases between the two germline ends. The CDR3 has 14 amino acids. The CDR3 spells CASNTGLNNSPLHF. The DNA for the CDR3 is TGTGCCAGCAATACCGGACTGAATAATTCACCCCTCCACTTT.

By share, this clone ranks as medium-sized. The CDR3 here is CASSIQGGVTEAFF. The CDR3 nucleotides read TGTGCCAGTAGTATCCAGGGAGGCGTCACTGAAGCTTTCTTT. The chain combines TRBV19 with TRBJ1-1; D is possibly TRBD1 (5 bases). V was pared by 3 bases and J by 4 bases, with 12 bases between. The CDR3 is 14 amino acids. Per the germline V gene, CDR1 is LNHDA and CDR2 is SQIVND (reference sequence).

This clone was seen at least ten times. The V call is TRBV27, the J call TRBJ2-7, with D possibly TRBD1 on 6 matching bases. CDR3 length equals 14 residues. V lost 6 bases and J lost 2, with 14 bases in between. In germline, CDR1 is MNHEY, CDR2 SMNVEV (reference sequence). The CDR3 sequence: CASSYQGSTYEQYF. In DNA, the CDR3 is TGTGCCAGCAGCTACCAGGGGTCCACCTACGAGCAGTACTTC.

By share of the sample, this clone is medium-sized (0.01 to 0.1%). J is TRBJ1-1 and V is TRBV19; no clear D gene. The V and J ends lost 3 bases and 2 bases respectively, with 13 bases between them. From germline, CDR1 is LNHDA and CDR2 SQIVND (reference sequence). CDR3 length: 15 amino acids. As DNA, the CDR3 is TGTGCCAGTAGTATCCGCGGCACGAGCAACACTGAAGCTTTCTTT. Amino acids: CASSIRGTSNTEAFF. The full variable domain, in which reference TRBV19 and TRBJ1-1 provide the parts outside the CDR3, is DGGITQSPKYLFRKEGQNVTLSCEQNLNHDAMYWYRQDPGQGLRLIYYSQIVNDFQKGDIAEGYSVSREKKESFPLTVTSAQKNPTAFYLCASSIRGTSNTEAFFGQGTRLTVV.

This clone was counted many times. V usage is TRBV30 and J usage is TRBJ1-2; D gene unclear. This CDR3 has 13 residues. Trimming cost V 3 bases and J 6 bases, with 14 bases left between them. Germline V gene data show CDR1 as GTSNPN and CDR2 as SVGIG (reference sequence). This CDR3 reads CAWRARGNDGYTF. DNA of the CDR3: TGTGCCTGGAGGGCCCGGGGAAACGATGGCTACACCTTC.

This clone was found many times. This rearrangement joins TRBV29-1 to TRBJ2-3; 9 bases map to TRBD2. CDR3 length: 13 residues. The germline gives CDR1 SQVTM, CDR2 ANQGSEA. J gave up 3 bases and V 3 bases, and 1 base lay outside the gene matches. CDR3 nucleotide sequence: TGCAGCGTTGAGGGACTAGCAACAGATACGCAGTATTTT. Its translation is CSVEGLATDTQYF.

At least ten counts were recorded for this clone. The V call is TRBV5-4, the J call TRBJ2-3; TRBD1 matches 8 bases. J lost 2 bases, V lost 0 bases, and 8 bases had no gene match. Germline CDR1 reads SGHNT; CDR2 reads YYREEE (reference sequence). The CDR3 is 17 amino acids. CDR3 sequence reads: CASSLGPTGGATDTQYF. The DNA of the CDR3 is TGTGCCAGCAGCTTGGGACCAACAGGGGGAGCCACAGATACGCAGTATTTT.

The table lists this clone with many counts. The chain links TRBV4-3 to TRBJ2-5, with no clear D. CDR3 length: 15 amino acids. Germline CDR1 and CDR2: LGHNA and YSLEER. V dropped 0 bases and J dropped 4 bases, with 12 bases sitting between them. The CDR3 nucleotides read TGCGCCAGCAGCCAAGATCTCGCCAGGCTAGAGACCCAGTACTTC. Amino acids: CASSQDLARLETQYF.

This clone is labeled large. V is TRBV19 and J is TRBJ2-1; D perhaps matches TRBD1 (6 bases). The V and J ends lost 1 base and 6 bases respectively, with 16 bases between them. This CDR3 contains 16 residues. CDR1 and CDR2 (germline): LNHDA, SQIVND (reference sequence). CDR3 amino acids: CASSIGGRVGGNEQFF. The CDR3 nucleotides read TGTGCCAGTAGTATAGGAGGCAGGGTAGGGGGCAATGAGCAGTTCTTC.

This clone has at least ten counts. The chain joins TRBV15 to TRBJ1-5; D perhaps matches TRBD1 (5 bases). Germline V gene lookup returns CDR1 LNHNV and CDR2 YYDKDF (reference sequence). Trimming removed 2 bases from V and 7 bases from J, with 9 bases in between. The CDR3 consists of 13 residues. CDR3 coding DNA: TGTGCCACCAGCAGACGGCAGGGCCAGCCCCAGCATTTT. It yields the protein CATSRRQGQPQHF.